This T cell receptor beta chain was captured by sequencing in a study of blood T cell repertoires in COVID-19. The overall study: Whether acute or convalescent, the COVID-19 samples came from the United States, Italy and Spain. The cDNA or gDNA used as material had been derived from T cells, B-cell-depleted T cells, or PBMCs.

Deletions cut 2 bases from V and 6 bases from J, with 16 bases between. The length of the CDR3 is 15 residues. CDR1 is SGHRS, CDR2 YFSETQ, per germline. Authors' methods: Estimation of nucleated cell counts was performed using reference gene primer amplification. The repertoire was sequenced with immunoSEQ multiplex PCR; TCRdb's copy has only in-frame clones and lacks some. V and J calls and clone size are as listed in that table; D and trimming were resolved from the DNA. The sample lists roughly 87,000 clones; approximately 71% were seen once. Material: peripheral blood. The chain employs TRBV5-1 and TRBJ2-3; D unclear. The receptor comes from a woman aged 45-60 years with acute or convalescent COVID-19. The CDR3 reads CASSFGFEWSDTQYF. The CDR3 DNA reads TGCGCCAGCAGCTTCGGGTTCGAGTGGTCGGATACGCAGTATTTT. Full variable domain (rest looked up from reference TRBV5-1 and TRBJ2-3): KAGVTQTPRYLIKTRGQQVTLSCSPISGHRSVSWYQQTPGQGLQFLFEYFSETQRNKGNFPGRFSGRQFSNSRSEMNVSTLELGDSALYLCASSFGFEWSDTQYFGPGTRLTVL.